This passage covers 8 T cell receptor beta chains from one sample sequenced in a study of blood T cell repertoires in COVID-19. The repertoire was sequenced with immunoSEQ multiplex PCR; TCRdb's copy has only in-frame clones and lacks some. The repertoire holds some 190,000 clones, with approximately 81% as singletons. Sequenced material: peripheral blood. These receptors came from a human donor in a cohort sampled during active COVID-19.

The chain is built from TRBV19 and TRBJ2-1; 9 nucleotides line up with TRBD2. The V gene's germline CDR1 is LNHDA and CDR2 SQIVND (reference sequence). This CDR3 is built from 17 residues. V dropped 4 bases and J dropped 8; count of bases not matched to a gene: 15. CDR3 bases: TGTGCCAGTAGTAAGTTTATCGGCGGGAGGGCCGGATATGAGCAGTTCTTC. Encoded protein: CASSKFIGGRAGYEQFF.

The chain joins TRBV6-5 to TRBJ1-1, with 7 bases identical to TRBD1. CDR3 size: 12 residues. The junction had 3 bases not matched to a gene; V was cut back by 4 bases and J by 7 bases. Germline V gene sequence: CDR1 MNHEY, CDR2 SVGAGI. CDR3 loop: CASSFRDSEAFF. The CDR3 nucleotides are TGTGCCAGCAGTTTCCGGGACAGTGAAGCTTTCTTT.

The genes are TRBV30 and TRBJ1-2; 8 nucleotides line up with TRBD1. The V segment lost 4 bases and the J segment 4 bases; nucleotides outside the gene matches: 8. Per the germline V gene, CDR1 is GTSNPN and CDR2 is SVGIG (reference sequence). This CDR3 has 14 amino acids. The CDR3 nucleotides read TGTGCCTGGAATGGACAGGGTTTGGGCTATGGCTACACCTTC. Residues: CAWNGQGLGYGYTF.

The chain combines TRBV18 with TRBJ1-1; a possible D gene is TRBD1 (6 bases). The CDR3 runs 17 residues. Germline CDR1 and CDR2: KGHSH and LQKENI. V was shortened by 0 bases and J by 0 bases, with 14 bases between the two germline ends. CDR3 DNA: TGTGCCAGCTCACCACCTCGTAGGCAGGGGATGAACACTGAAGCTTTCTTT. The encoded protein is CASSPPRRQGMNTEAFF.

V and J are TRBV29-1 and TRBJ2-3; TRBD1 is a possible D gene (6 bases). The CDR3 has 15 amino acids. Trimming took off 5 bases at V and 3 bases at J, with 18 bases between the two ends. From germline, CDR1 is SQVTM and CDR2 ANQGSEA. The CDR3 spells CSVQLIQGLTDTQYF. CDR3 nucleotides: TGCAGCGTTCAGTTAATACAGGGTTTGACAGATACGCAGTATTTT.

The CDR3 DNA follows: TGTGCCAGCAGAAGCGGTAGCACAGATACGCAGTATTTT. Its protein product is CASRSGSTDTQYF. V usage is TRBV11-3 and J usage is TRBJ2-3, with a tentative D call TRBD2 (5 bases). This CDR3 comprises 13 residues. The ends were cut back, 6 bases at V and 0 bases at J, with 7 bases in the middle. The V gene's germline CDR1 is SGHNT and CDR2 YENEEA.

The rearrangement joins TRBV9 to TRBJ2-1; tentatively, D is TRBD2 (6 bases). CDR1 is SGDLS and CDR2 is YYNGEE in the germline V gene. The V end lost 4 bases, the J end lost 8 bases, and 16 bases lay between the germline ends. This CDR3 is 14 amino acids long. As DNA, the CDR3 is TGTGCCAGCAGCCCCGGTACCTGGGGGGATGAGCAGTTCTTC. Translating gives CASSPGTWGDEQFF. Variable domain in full (rest from reference TRBV9 and TRBJ2-1): DSGVTQTPKHLITATGQRVTLRCSPRSGDLSVYWYQQSLDQGLQFLIQYYNGEERAKGNILERFSAQQFPDLHSELNLSSLELGDSALYFCASSPGTWGDEQFFGPGTRLTVL.

The chain uses TRBV28 and TRBJ1-1; D perhaps matches TRBD1 (5 bases). Germline V gives CDR1 MDHEN, CDR2 SYDVKM. Deletions cut 1 base from V and 1 base from J, with 7 bases between. The CDR3 covers 14 residues. CDR3 nucleotide sequence: TGTGCCAGCAGTTTATTCAGGGAGAACACTGAAGCTTTCTTT. Protein sequence: CASSLFRENTEAFF.